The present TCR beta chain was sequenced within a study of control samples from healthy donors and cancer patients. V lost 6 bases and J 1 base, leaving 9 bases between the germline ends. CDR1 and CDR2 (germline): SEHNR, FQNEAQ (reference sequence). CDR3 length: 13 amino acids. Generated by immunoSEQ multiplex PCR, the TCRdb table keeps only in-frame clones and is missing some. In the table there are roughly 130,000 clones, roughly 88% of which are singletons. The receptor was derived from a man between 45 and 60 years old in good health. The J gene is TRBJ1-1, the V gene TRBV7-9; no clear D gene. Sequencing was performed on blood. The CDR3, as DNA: TGTGCCAGCAGTGGGCAACAGAACACTGAAGCTTTCTTT. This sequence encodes CASSGQQNTEAFF.